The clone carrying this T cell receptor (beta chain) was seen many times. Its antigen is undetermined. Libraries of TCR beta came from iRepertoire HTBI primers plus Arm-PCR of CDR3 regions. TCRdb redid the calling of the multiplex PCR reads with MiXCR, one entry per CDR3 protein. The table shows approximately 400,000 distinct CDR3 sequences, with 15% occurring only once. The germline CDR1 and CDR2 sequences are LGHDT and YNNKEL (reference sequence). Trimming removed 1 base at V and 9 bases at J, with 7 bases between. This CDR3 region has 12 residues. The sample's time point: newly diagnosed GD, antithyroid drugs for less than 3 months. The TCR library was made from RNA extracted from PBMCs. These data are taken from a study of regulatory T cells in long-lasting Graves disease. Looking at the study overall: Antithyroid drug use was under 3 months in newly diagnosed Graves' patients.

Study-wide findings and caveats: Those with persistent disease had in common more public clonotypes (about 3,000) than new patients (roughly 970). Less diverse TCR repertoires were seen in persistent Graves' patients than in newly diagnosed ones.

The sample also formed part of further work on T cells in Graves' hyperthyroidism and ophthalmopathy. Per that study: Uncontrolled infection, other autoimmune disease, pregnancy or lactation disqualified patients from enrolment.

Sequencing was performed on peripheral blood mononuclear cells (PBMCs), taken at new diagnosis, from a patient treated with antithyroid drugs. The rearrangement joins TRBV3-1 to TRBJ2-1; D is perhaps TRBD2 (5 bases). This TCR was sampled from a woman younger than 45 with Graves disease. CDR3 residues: CASSQGSVEQFF. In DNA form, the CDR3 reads TGTGCCAGCAGCCAAGGTAGCGTTGAGCAGTTCTTC.